Listed below are T cell receptor beta chains from one sample, sequenced in a study of blood T cell repertoires in COVID-19. TCRdb's table, derived via immunoSEQ multiplex PCR, lists solely in-frame clones and lacks some. The sample has 15,000 to 20,000 clones, approximately 92% seen once. Sequencing was performed on peripheral blood. These receptors came from a man aged 55 to 70 with active COVID-19. CDR3s include the opening cysteine and the closing phenylalanine or tryptophan. A D gene is named only where the DNA matches it firmly. Part of the rows lack a size; the others show once, few, many or a class for expanded clones.

d_gene: TRBD1; abundance: .; j_gene: TRBJ1-6; v_gene: TRBV5-4; CDR3aa: CASSLRQGDSPLHF; CDR3nt: TGTGCCAGCAGCTTGCGCCAGGGGGATTCACCCCTCCACTTT
d_gene: .; abundance: .; j_gene: TRBJ2-5; v_gene: TRBV7-2; CDR3aa: CAESTLGETQYF; CDR3nt: TGTGCCGAAAGTACCCTCGGGGAGACCCAGTACTTC
d_gene: TRBD1; abundance: .; j_gene: TRBJ1-5; v_gene: TRBV19; CDR3aa: CASSIDPGQQNQPQHF; CDR3nt: TGTGCCAGTAGTATAGATCCGGGACAGCAGAATCAGCCCCAGCATTTT
d_gene: .; abundance: .; j_gene: TRBJ1-1; v_gene: TRBV6-5; CDR3aa: CASSYSGGLEAFF; CDR3nt: TGTGCCAGCAGTTATAGTGGAGGCCTCGAAGCTTTCTTT
d_gene: .; abundance: .; j_gene: TRBJ2-7; v_gene: TRBV21-1; CDR3aa: CASSTLSVGLAGPAYEQYF; CDR3nt: TGTGCCAGCAGCACCCTCTCCGTCGGGCTAGCGGGACCTGCCTACGAGCAGTACTTC
d_gene: .; abundance: .; j_gene: TRBJ2-1; v_gene: TRBV19; CDR3aa: CASSIGRRGYNEQFF; CDR3nt: TGTGCCAGTAGTATAGGACGGAGGGGATACAATGAGCAGTTCTTC
d_gene: .; abundance: .; j_gene: TRBJ2-5; v_gene: TRBV6-5; CDR3aa: CASSLSLRETQYF; CDR3nt: TGTGCCAGCAGCTTAAGCTTGAGAGAGACCCAGTACTTC
d_gene: .; abundance: .; j_gene: TRBJ1-2; v_gene: TRBV9; CDR3aa: CASQTGREGLDGYTF; CDR3nt: TGTGCCAGCCAGACGGGTCGCGAGGGTTTGGATGGCTACACCTTC
d_gene: TRBD2; abundance: .; j_gene: TRBJ2-1; v_gene: TRBV29-1; CDR3aa: CSLTSGKDEQFF; CDR3nt: TGCAGCCTAACTAGCGGGAAGGATGAGCAGTTCTTC
d_gene: .; abundance: .; j_gene: TRBJ2-3; v_gene: TRBV10-3; CDR3aa: CAISEWGRTTDTQYF; CDR3nt: TGTGCCATCAGTGAGTGGGGGAGGACGACAGATACGCAGTATTTT
d_gene: .; abundance: .; j_gene: TRBJ2-5; v_gene: TRBV5-1; CDR3aa: CASSLGGGVETQYF; CDR3nt: TGCGCCAGCAGCTTGGGGGGCGGGGTGGAGACCCAGTACTTC
d_gene: TRBD2; abundance: .; j_gene: TRBJ2-1; v_gene: TRBV7-3; CDR3aa: CASSPSGGTTYNEQFF; CDR3nt: TGTGCCAGCAGCCCAAGCGGGGGGACCACCTACAATGAGCAGTTCTTC
d_gene: .; abundance: .; j_gene: TRBJ1-1; v_gene: TRBV11-1; CDR3aa: CASSRSTGNTEAFF; CDR3nt: TGTGCCAGCAGCCGCTCGACAGGGAACACTGAAGCTTTCTTT
d_gene: TRBD1; abundance: .; j_gene: TRBJ2-6; v_gene: TRBV3-1/TRBV3-2; CDR3aa: CASSQPRDRGSLSGANVLTF; CDR3nt: TGTGCCAGCAGCCAACCCCGGGACAGGGGGTCCCTGTCTGGGGCCAACGTCCTGACTTTC
d_gene: TRBD1; abundance: .; j_gene: TRBJ1-2; v_gene: TRBV9; CDR3aa: CASSDRGNYGYTF; CDR3nt: TGTGCCAGCAGCGACAGGGGTAACTATGGCTACACCTTC
d_gene: TRBD1; abundance: .; j_gene: TRBJ1-2; v_gene: TRBV7-9; CDR3aa: CASRHITGQLTDGYTF; CDR3nt: TGTGCCAGCAGGCATATAACGGGACAGCTTACTGATGGCTACACCTTC
d_gene: TRBD2; abundance: .; j_gene: TRBJ2-1; v_gene: TRBV7-3; CDR3aa: CASSSRLAGAYNEQFF; CDR3nt: TGTGCCAGCAGCTCCCGACTAGCGGGAGCTTACAATGAGCAGTTCTTC
d_gene: TRBD2; abundance: .; j_gene: TRBJ2-1; v_gene: TRBV6-1; CDR3aa: CASSALAGGFSYNEQFF; CDR3nt: TGTGCCAGCAGTGCCCTAGCGGGAGGCTTCTCCTACAATGAGCAGTTCTTC
d_gene: .; abundance: .; j_gene: TRBJ1-2; v_gene: TRBV25-1; CDR3aa: CASSLGWGGRYGYTF; CDR3nt: TGTGCCAGCAGTCTGGGGTGGGGGGGCCGCTATGGCTACACCTTC
d_gene: TRBD2; abundance: .; j_gene: TRBJ2-7; v_gene: TRBV2; CDR3aa: CASSPRGLAGGPQYF; CDR3nt: TGTGCCAGCAGCCCAAGGGGGCTAGCGGGAGGCCCCCAGTACTTC
d_gene: .; abundance: .; j_gene: TRBJ1-5; v_gene: TRBV6-5; CDR3aa: CASSYSGGRGQPQHF; CDR3nt: TGTGCCAGCAGTTACTCGGGGGGGCGCGGTCAGCCCCAGCATTTT
d_gene: TRBD2; abundance: few; j_gene: TRBJ2-7; v_gene: TRBV28; CDR3aa: CASSLSSGGAREQYF; CDR3nt: TGTGCCAGCAGTTTGTCTAGCGGGGGGGCCCGAGAGCAGTACTTC
d_gene: TRBD1; abundance: .; j_gene: TRBJ2-5; v_gene: TRBV2; CDR3aa: CASSVERGLQETQYF; CDR3nt: TGTGCCAGCAGTGTTGAAAGGGGGCTCCAAGAGACCCAGTACTTC
d_gene: TRBD2; abundance: .; j_gene: TRBJ2-7; v_gene: TRBV5-1; CDR3aa: CASSLGSGSRSYEQYF; CDR3nt: TGCGCCAGCAGCTTGGGTAGCGGGAGCCGCTCCTACGAGCAGTACTTC
d_gene: TRBD1; abundance: .; j_gene: TRBJ1-5; v_gene: TRBV3-1/TRBV3-2; CDR3aa: CASSGAGTGRDQPQHF; CDR3nt: TGTGCCAGCAGCGGAGCCGGGACAGGGCGAGATCAGCCCCAGCATTTT
d_gene: TRBD1; abundance: .; j_gene: TRBJ1-5; v_gene: TRBV18; CDR3aa: CASSPEGQPNQPQHF; CDR3nt: TGTGCCAGCTCACCAGAGGGACAGCCCAATCAGCCCCAGCATTTT
d_gene: TRBD2; abundance: .; j_gene: TRBJ2-3; v_gene: TRBV5-1; CDR3aa: CASSRGGNTDTQYF; CDR3nt: TGCGCCAGCAGCCGGGGAGGGAACACAGATACGCAGTATTTT
d_gene: TRBD2; abundance: .; j_gene: TRBJ2-1; v_gene: TRBV11-1; CDR3aa: CASSLEGGSSYNEQFF; CDR3nt: TGTGCCAGCAGCTTAGAGGGCGGGAGCTCCTACAATGAGCAGTTCTTC
d_gene: TRBD1; abundance: .; j_gene: TRBJ1-2; v_gene: TRBV6-2/TRBV6-3; CDR3aa: CASSYSDREGFGYTF; CDR3nt: TGTGCCAGCAGTTACTCGGACAGGGAGGGGTTTGGCTACACCTTC
d_gene: TRBD2; abundance: few; j_gene: TRBJ2-1; v_gene: TRBV11-2; CDR3aa: CASSSFSGREQFF; CDR3nt: TGTGCCAGCAGCTCATTTAGCGGGAGGGAGCAGTTCTTC
d_gene: .; abundance: .; j_gene: TRBJ2-5; v_gene: TRBV28; CDR3aa: CASSPRETQYF; CDR3nt: TGTGCCAGCAGCCCCCGGGAGACCCAGTACTTC
d_gene: TRBD2; abundance: .; j_gene: TRBJ2-1; v_gene: TRBV18; CDR3aa: CASSGTSGGAVEQFF; CDR3nt: TGTGCCAGCTCCGGGACTAGCGGGGGGGCAGTTGAGCAGTTCTTC
d_gene: TRBD1; abundance: once; j_gene: TRBJ1-2; v_gene: TRBV5-1; CDR3aa: CASSLGQQGLQGYTF; CDR3nt: TGCGCCAGCAGCTTGGGGCAACAGGGGTTGCAGGGCTACACCTTC
d_gene: TRBD1; abundance: .; j_gene: TRBJ2-3; v_gene: TRBV19; CDR3aa: CASSSDRSTDTQYF; CDR3nt: TGTGCCAGTAGTTCGGACAGGAGCACAGATACGCAGTATTTT
d_gene: .; abundance: .; j_gene: TRBJ2-5; v_gene: TRBV6-6; CDR3aa: CASSPLRGEAAQYF; CDR3nt: TGTGCCAGCAGTCCCCTTAGGGGCGAAGCCGCCCAGTACTTC
d_gene: TRBD1; abundance: .; j_gene: TRBJ1-2; v_gene: TRBV19; CDR3aa: CASSIPTQGFNYGYTF; CDR3nt: TGTGCCAGTAGTATCCCCACACAGGGGTTCAACTATGGCTACACCTTC
d_gene: .; abundance: .; j_gene: TRBJ2-2; v_gene: TRBV11-3; CDR3aa: CASSLDLPSAGELFF; CDR3nt: TGTGCCAGCAGCTTAGACCTCCCCTCGGCCGGGGAGCTGTTTTTT
d_gene: .; abundance: .; j_gene: TRBJ2-5; v_gene: TRBV29-1; CDR3aa: CSAPGQVEETQYF; CDR3nt: TGCAGCGCTCCGGGACAAGTAGAAGAGACCCAGTACTTC
d_gene: TRBD2; abundance: .; j_gene: TRBJ2-2; v_gene: TRBV7-6; CDR3aa: CASSSRLAGGPGELFF; CDR3nt: TGTGCCAGCAGCTCCCGACTAGCGGGAGGTCCCGGGGAGCTGTTTTTT
d_gene: TRBD1; abundance: .; j_gene: TRBJ2-7; v_gene: TRBV29-1; CDR3aa: CSATRQGGSSYEQYF; CDR3nt: TGCAGCGCAACCCGACAGGGGGGTAGCTCCTACGAGCAGTACTTC
d_gene: .; abundance: .; j_gene: TRBJ2-1; v_gene: TRBV20-1; CDR3aa: CSVLTVNEQFF; CDR3nt: TGCAGTGTTCTAACCGTCAATGAGCAGTTCTTC
d_gene: .; abundance: once; j_gene: TRBJ2-7; v_gene: TRBV7-2; CDR3aa: CASSFGGILYEQYF; CDR3nt: TGTGCCAGCAGCTTCGGGGGAATCCTCTACGAGCAGTACTTC
d_gene: TRBD2; abundance: .; j_gene: TRBJ2-1; v_gene: TRBV2; CDR3aa: CASSEFGAGVDEQFF; CDR3nt: TGTGCCAGCAGTGAATTTGGCGCGGGGGTAGACGAGCAGTTCTTC